The entry below describes one T cell receptor (beta chain). Sequencing used immunoSEQ multiplex PCR; TCRdb keeps in-frame clones, though not all of them. In the table there are 70,000 to 100,000 clones, approximately 90% of which are singletons. V was shortened by 0 bases and J by 4 bases, with 10 bases between the two germline ends. This CDR3 is 14 amino acids long. Germline assignment: CDR1 SGDLS and CDR2 YYNGEE. The data derive from a study of T cell responses to AZD1222 COVID-19 vaccine. This chain links TRBV9 with TRBJ1-2; the D gene is possibly TRBD1 (5 bases). Sequencing was performed on peripheral blood, taken 28 days after the second AZD1222 dose. This receptor was obtained from an adult who received the AZD1222 COVID-19 vaccine. CDR3 region: CASSVEPGGYGYTF. CDR3 sequence (DNA): TGTGCCAGCAGCGTAGAACCCGGGGGCTATGGCTACACCTTC. Together with reference TRBV9 and TRBJ1-2, the CDR3 gives the full variable domain: DSGVTQTPKHLITATGQRVTLRCSPRSGDLSVYWYQQSLDQGLQFLIQYYNGEERAKGNILERFSAQQFPDLHSELNLSSLELGDSALYFCASSVEPGGYGYTFGSGTRLTVV.